The next 15 T cell receptor beta chains were all read from a single sample in a study of T cells in Graves' hyperthyroidism and ophthalmopathy. Amplified regions were TCR beta CDR3 sequences from RNA transcripts. First-round RT-PCR with HTBI primers amplified the TCR CDR3 region. TCRdb passed the multiplex PCR reads through MiXCR, listing each CDR3 protein once. The sample records about 520,000 distinct CDR3 sequences, about 20% being singletons. The material sequenced was blood. These TCRs come from a man between 18 and 35 years old with Graves' hyperthyroidism.

The chain recombines TRBV24-1 with TRBJ1-2, with a possible D match to TRBD1 (6 bases). The CDR3 runs to 16 residues. CDR1 KGHDR and CDR2 SFDVKD come from the germline V gene. V lost 3 bases and J lost 5, with 18 bases in between. The CDR3 reads CATSDANIGQNYGYTF. CDR3 sequence (DNA): TGTGCCACCAGTGATGCTAACATAGGACAGAATTATGGCTACACCTTC.

J is TRBJ2-7 and V is TRBV5-5, with D perhaps matching TRBD1 (6 bases). V lost 1 base to trimming and J lost 2 bases, with 16 bases between them. Germline V lookup: CDR1 SGHKS, CDR2 YYEKEE (reference sequence). The CDR3 sequence is 16 residues long. Here the CDR3 DNA reads TGTGCCAGCAGCTTGAGAAGGGCAGGGGAAACCTACGAGCAGTACTTC. Residues: CASSLRRAGETYEQYF.

At least ten counts were recorded for this clonotype. The genes are TRBV28 and TRBJ1-5; TRBD1 matches at 9 bases. The CDR3 length is 16 residues. The V and J ends lost 6 bases and 3 bases, in that order; junction bases with no gene match: 9. Germline V CDR1 and CDR2: MDHEN, SYDVKM. CDR3 residues: CASSEAGTGPNQPQHF. As DNA, the CDR3 is TGTGCCAGCAGCGAAGCGGGGACAGGGCCCAATCAGCCCCAGCATTTT.

This chain connects TRBV6-5 to TRBJ1-2; D is perhaps TRBD1 (5 bases). Trimming took off 4 bases at V and 3 bases at J, with 12 bases between the two ends. Germline CDR1 and CDR2: MNHEY and SVGAGI. The CDR3 totals 14 residues. CDR3 nucleotides: TGTGCCAGCAGTTCAGGGCCTCTCCACTATGGCTACACCTTC. Translating it yields CASSSGPLHYGYTF.

V and J are TRBV19 and TRBJ2-7, with 9 bases matching TRBD2. CDR1 and CDR2 from the germline V gene are LNHDA and SQIVND (reference sequence). V shed 6 bases and J 5 bases; nucleotides not matched to a gene: 14. This CDR3 is built from 16 residues. CDR3 coding DNA: TGTGCCAGTAGCCGAGCCGGGACTAGCTTATCCCACGAGCAGTACTTC. Its protein is CASSRAGTSLSHEQYF.

This clonotype was counted many times. This chain links TRBV29-1 with TRBJ1-1, with TRBD1 as a possible D gene (5 bases). Germline assignment: CDR1 SQVTM and CDR2 ANQGSEA. This CDR3 contains 10 residues. V dropped 4 bases and J dropped 5 bases, with 5 bases sitting between them. CDR3: CSVGQTEAFF. Written as DNA, the CDR3 is TGCAGCGTTGGACAGACTGAAGCTTTCTTT. Combining the CDR3 with reference TRBV29-1 and TRBJ1-1 gives the whole variable domain SAVISQKPSRDICQRGTSLTIQCQVDSQVTMMFWYRQQPGQSLTLIATANQGSEATYESGFVIDKFPISRPNLTFSTLTVSNMSPEDSSIYLCSVGQTEAFFGQGTRLTVV.

The chain combines TRBV12-3 or TRBV12-4 with TRBJ1-1, with D possibly matching TRBD1 (5 bases). Between the trimmed V and J ends, which lost 3 bases and 8 bases, there was a span of 10 bases. The CDR3 totals 12 residues. As DNA, the CDR3 is TGTGCCAGCAGTTTGGGAGACAGCGAAGCTTTCTTT. Translating it yields CASSLGDSEAFF.

This clonotype was counted a single time. CDR3 region: CSAPKTSGAYEQYF. The CDR3 nucleotides read TGCAGTGCTCCTAAGACTAGCGGAGCCTACGAGCAGTACTTC. The rearrangement joins TRBV20-1 to TRBJ2-7; 9 bases are a match to TRBD2. Trimming cost V 5 bases and J 2 bases; bases outside gene matches: 7. CDR1 is DFQATT, CDR2 SNEGSKA, per germline (reference sequence). The CDR3 is made up of 14 amino acids.

This clonotype showed up many times. J is TRBJ2-7 and V is TRBV12-3 or TRBV12-4; 12 nucleotides match TRBD1. V lost 6 bases to trimming and J lost 4 bases; unmatched junction nucleotides: 10. The length of the CDR3 is 16 residues. CDR3 residues: CASSRGDRGLTYEQYF. DNA for the CDR3: TGTGCCAGCAGCCGGGGGGACAGGGGGCTTACGTACGAGCAGTACTTC.

This clonotype was seen repeatedly, ten times or more. Compared with germline, one end of the junction differs, possibly owing to a read error. The chain links TRBV5-1 to TRBJ1-2; D unclear. The length of the CDR3 is 14 residues. In germline, CDR1 is SGHRS, CDR2 YFSETQ. The CDR3 DNA reads TGCGCCAGCATGAATTCTCAGACAAACTGTGGCTACACCTTC. As protein: CASMNSQTNCGYTF.

The table lists this clonotype with many counts. The rearrangement links TRBV20-1 to TRBJ1-5; D remains ambiguous. This CDR3 region has 12 residues. V lost 3 bases and J lost 3, with 6 bases in between. Germline CDR1 is DFQATT and CDR2 is SNEGSKA (reference sequence). DNA for the CDR3: TGCAGTGCTAGGGCACCCAATCAGCCCCAGCATTTT. Its translation is CSARAPNQPQHF.

This clonotype was found a few times. The chain carries TRBV6-4 and TRBJ2-5; 10 nucleotides agree with TRBD1. Unmatched junction bases numbered 11, after V lost 6 bases and J lost 4 bases. The CDR3 length is 16 residues. The germline V gene has CDR1 MRHNA and CDR2 SNTAGT. Here the CDR3 reads CASSPLDRGVRETQYF. CDR3 sequence (DNA): TGTGCCAGCAGCCCACTGGACAGGGGGGTACGAGAGACCCAGTACTTC.

Remarks on this clonotype: The conserved phenylalanine or tryptophan normally closing the CDR3 is absent here, so this likely arose from a read error. The V gene is TRBV12-3 or TRBV12-4, the J gene TRBJ2-7; no definite D call. Trimming pared 4 bases from V and 6 bases from J, leaving 10 bases between. The CDR3 totals 12 residues. The CDR3 bases are TGTGCCAGCAGTTATGGGTCGTCCGAGCAGTACTTG. Residues: CASSYGSSEQYL.

In its sample, this clonotype was seen many times. V usage is TRBV15 and J usage is TRBJ2-5, with unresolved D. Trimming pared 0 bases from V and 5 bases from J, leaving 10 bases between. The CDR3 extends over 14 amino acids. Germline CDR1 is LNHNV and CDR2 is YYDKDF (reference sequence). The CDR3, as DNA: TGTGCCACCAGCAGAGATCGGACGGGTGAGACCCAGTACTTC. Its translation is CATSRDRTGETQYF.

CDR3 region: CASSPRTAGGAGELFF. In nucleotides, the CDR3 is TGTGCCAGCAGCCCTAGAACAGCGGGAGGGGCCGGGGAGCTGTTTTTT. This chain uses TRBV6-2 or TRBV6-3 with TRBJ2-2, with TRBD2 matching 10 bases. The CDR3 has 16 residues. The J segment lost 6 bases and the V segment lost 6 bases, leaving 10 bases of the junction unmatched. The V gene's germline CDR1 is MNHEY and CDR2 SVGEGT.